This entry lists 13 T cell receptor beta chains sequenced from one sample in a study of T cells in Graves' hyperthyroidism and ophthalmopathy. Amplified TCR beta CDR3 regions derived from RNA transcripts. Primed by the HTBI set, a first-round RT-PCR was run on the TCR CDR3. TCRdb ran MiXCR on the multiplex PCR reads and lists one entry per CDR3 protein. The sample shows 350,000 to 400,000 distinct CDR3 sequences, about 19% of them seen only once. Sequenced input: blood. The receptors derive from a woman under 30 with Graves' hyperthyroidism.

This clonotype was seen repeatedly, ten times or more. This sequence joins TRBV27 and TRBJ1-5, with D perhaps matching TRBD1 (6 bases). Trimming took off 6 bases at V and 6 bases at J, with 24 bases between the two ends. Germline loops: CDR1 MNHEY, CDR2 SMNVEV (reference sequence). The CDR3 spans 17 residues. The CDR3, as DNA: TGTGCCAGCAGGGACGGGGGGCCTCCGGGTTTAGGTCAGCCCCAGCATTTT. Its protein product is CASRDGGPPGLGQPQHF.

Worth noting for this clonotype: The junction does not match germline at one end; this may be a read error. The chain combines TRBV7-8 with TRBJ2-3, with TRBD2 matching over 12 bases. CDR3 length equals 16 residues. Germline CDR1 reads SGHVS; CDR2 reads FQNEAQ. In nucleotides, the CDR3 is TGTGCCAGCAGCCCAGGGACTAGCGGGTACACAGATGCGCAGTATTTT. Its protein is CASSPGTSGYTDAQYF.

In this sample, this clonotype turned up many times. V gene TRBV6-1 combines with J gene TRBJ2-2; 7 nucleotides match TRBD1. Germline loops: CDR1 MNHNS, CDR2 SASEGT. CDR3 length: 14 residues. Trimming cost V 8 bases and J 1 base; bases outside gene matches: 4. The CDR3 loop reads CASSGTVNTGELFF. As DNA, the CDR3 is TGTGCCAGCTCCGGGACAGTGAACACCGGGGAGCTGTTTTTT.

At least ten counts were recorded for this clonotype. V usage is TRBV12-3 or TRBV12-4 and J usage is TRBJ1-2; 7 bases match TRBD1. V shed 4 bases, J shed 6 bases, and the junction held 2 bases outside the gene matches. The CDR3 runs 12 residues. In nucleotides, the CDR3 is TGTGCCAGCAGTTCCACAGGGGATGGCTACACCTTC. It translates to CASSSTGDGYTF.

This clonotype was counted at least ten times. The V gene is TRBV29-1, the J gene TRBJ1-1, with TRBD1 matching 7 bases. Trimming cost V 3 bases and J 0 bases; bases outside gene matches: 1. This CDR3 has 13 amino acids. Per germline, CDR1 SQVTM and CDR2 ANQGSEA. CDR3 DNA sequence: TGCAGCGTTGAGGGACAGATGAACACTGAAGCTTTCTTT. The encoded protein is CSVEGQMNTEAFF.

Points on this clonotype: The CDR3 does not end in the conserved phenylalanine or tryptophan, so this is likely a read error. The chain has TRBV5-1 and TRBJ1-1, with D possibly matching TRBD1 (5 bases). The length of the CDR3 is 13 residues. Germline V CDR1 and CDR2: SGHRS, YFSETQ. Trimming pared 0 bases from V and 4 bases from J, leaving 7 bases between. The CDR3 DNA is TGCGCCAGCAGCTTGGGGGGGACCACTGAAGCTTTCCTT. This encodes CASSLGGTTEAFL.

This clonotype showed up many times. V usage is TRBV28 and J usage is TRBJ2-7, with D perhaps TRBD2 (5 bases). The CDR3 extends over 14 amino acids. Germline V lookup: CDR1 MDHEN, CDR2 SYDVKM. V gave up 6 bases and J gave up 2 bases, with 14 bases separating them. The CDR3 DNA reads TGTGCCAGCAGCTACGGGGTGGGCCCCTACGAGCAGTACTTC. Protein product: CASSYGVGPYEQYF.

Ten or more counts support this clonotype. This rearrangement joins TRBV25-1 to TRBJ1-1; D is uncertain. The V end was cut by 3 bases, the J end by 7 bases, with 6 bases between. From germline, CDR1 is MGHDK and CDR2 SYGVNS. The CDR3 loop spans 11 amino acids. In DNA form, the CDR3 reads TGTGCCAGCAGTGATGGGGTTGAAGCTTTCTTT. This sequence encodes CASSDGVEAFF.

In its sample, this clonotype was seen many times. V and J are TRBV13 and TRBJ1-1, with D possibly being TRBD1 (6 bases). Trimming stripped 0 bases from V and 7 bases from J, with 12 bases between. CDR3 length: 14 amino acids. Per germline, CDR1 PRHDT and CDR2 FYEKMQ (reference sequence). The CDR3 DNA sequence: TGTGCCAGCAGCTTAGGGGGCAGGGGACATGAAGCTTTCTTT. It specifies CASSLGGRGHEAFF.

J is TRBJ1-2 and V is TRBV28; 9 bases are a match to TRBD1. This CDR3 comprises 13 residues. From germline, CDR1 is MDHEN and CDR2 SYDVKM. The V and J ends lost 5 bases and 7 bases, in that order; junction bases with no gene match: 5. The CDR3 sequence is CASSGQGRGGYTF. CDR3 bases: TGTGCCAGCAGTGGACAGGGGAGGGGTGGCTACACCTTC.

This chain links TRBV6-1 with TRBJ1-5; D possibly corresponds to TRBD1 (6 bases). Germline CDR1 is MNHNS and CDR2 is SASEGT. The CDR3 covers 15 residues. The V end was cut by 6 bases, the J end by 6 bases, with 18 bases between. The CDR3 nucleotides are TGTGCCAGCAGCGCAACTACAGGGAAGGGTCAGCCCCAGCATTTT. This sequence encodes CASSATTGKGQPQHF.

V is TRBV11-2 and J is TRBJ1-5; weak D call: TRBD1 (5 bases). Between the trimmed V and J ends, which lost 5 bases and 2 bases, there was a span of 16 bases. Germline CDR1 SGHAT, CDR2 FQNNGV. This CDR3 contains 16 residues. The chain's CDR3 is CASSPWGTSGNQPQHF. CDR3 DNA sequence: TGTGCCAGCAGCCCATGGGGGACCAGCGGCAATCAGCCCCAGCATTTT.

The CDR3 region is CASSRGAPMNTEAFF. DNA of the CDR3: TGTGCCAGCAGCCGAGGGGCTCCCATGAACACTGAAGCTTTCTTT. The chain combines TRBV5-4 with TRBJ1-1; tentatively, D is TRBD1 (5 bases). The CDR3 consists of 15 residues. V gave up 4 bases and J gave up 0 bases, with 13 bases separating them. CDR1 SGHNT and CDR2 YYREEE come from the germline V gene (reference sequence).